Below, 30 T cell receptor beta chains from the same sample are listed, as sequenced in a study of blood T cell repertoires in COVID-19. The table came from immunoSEQ multiplex PCR; TCRdb's copy has only in-frame clones and leaves some out. The sample consists of 210,000 or so clones, about 88% of them appearing once. Sequences were obtained from peripheral blood. These TCRs come from a woman aged 40-49 years with acute or convalescent COVID-19.

The chain is built from TRBV2 and TRBJ2-7; D not certain. Trimming removed 1 base at V and 2 bases at J, with 6 bases between. The germline V gene has CDR1 SNHLY and CDR2 FYNNEI. The CDR3 spans 13 residues. CDR3 sequence: CASSEVAAYEQYV. Here the CDR3 DNA reads TGTGCCAGCAGTGAAGTGGCGGCCTACGAGCAGTACGTC.

The chain employs TRBV5-1 and TRBJ2-1, with 8 bases identical to TRBD2. J was trimmed by 4 bases and V by 1 base; bases with no gene match: 7. The CDR3 is 16 amino acids. The germline V gene has CDR1 SGHRS and CDR2 YFSETQ. Here the CDR3 DNA reads TGCGCCAGCAGCTTGCTGTCCTCGGGGGGGTACAATGAGCAGTTCTTC. This encodes CASSLLSSGGYNEQFF.

The chain carries TRBV6-6 and TRBJ1-1, with 7 bases identical to TRBD1. Trimming cost V 10 bases and J 8 bases; bases outside gene matches: 7. The CDR3 is 11 residues long. Germline V gene lookup returns CDR1 MNHNY and CDR2 SVGAGI (reference sequence). The CDR3 coding sequence is TGTGCCACCCAGGGGGGATACGAAGCTTTCTTT. This codes for CATQGGYEAFF.

This sequence joins TRBV7-2 and TRBJ2-1; D gene unclear. CDR1 is SGHTA, CDR2 FQGNSA, per germline. The CDR3 totals 16 residues. Trimming cost V 1 base and J 0 bases, with 10 bases left between them. The CDR3 spells CASSLDPAVSYNEQFF. DNA for the CDR3: TGTGCCAGCAGCTTAGATCCGGCGGTCTCCTACAATGAGCAGTTCTTC.

In regard to this clone: Other nucleotide sequences in the sample specify the same CDR3. The J gene is TRBJ1-2, the V gene TRBV5-1; D is undetermined. With 2 bases removed from V and 8 bases from J, the gap between germline ends came to 7 bases. The germline V gene encodes CDR1 SGHRS and CDR2 YFSETQ. This CDR3 is built from 11 residues. In nucleotides, the CDR3 is TGCGCCAGCAGCTTAGACGGGGGCTACACCTTC. It encodes CASSLDGGYTF.

V and J are TRBV19 and TRBJ2-1; no firm D call. Germline CDR1 LNHDA, CDR2 SQIVND (reference sequence). The V gene lost 1 base and the J gene lost 7 bases, with 5 bases spanning the gap. This CDR3 contains 12 residues. The CDR3: CASSIASNEQFF. CDR3 coding DNA: TGTGCCAGTAGTATAGCCTCGAATGAGCAGTTCTTC.

The rearrangement joins TRBV9 to TRBJ1-6, with 7 bases matching TRBD1. With V trimmed by 3 bases and J by 7 bases, 7 bases remained unmatched. Per the germline V gene, CDR1 is SGDLS and CDR2 is YYNGEE. The length of the CDR3 is 15 residues. The CDR3 is CASSALTGINSPLHF. The CDR3 DNA reads TGTGCCAGCAGCGCCTTGACAGGGATAAATTCACCCCTCCACTTT.

The V and J genes are TRBV5-1 and TRBJ2-5; 8 positions agree with TRBD1. The CDR3 consists of 15 residues. Trimming at V came to 6 bases and at J to 5 bases, leaving 12 bases not matched to a gene. The germline V gene has CDR1 SGHRS and CDR2 YFSETQ. CDR3 region: CASNIGQGGQETQYF. The CDR3 bases are TGCGCCAGCAATATAGGACAGGGCGGGCAGGAGACCCAGTACTTC.

The V call is TRBV10-3, the J call TRBJ1-1, with D unresolved. Trimming cost V 0 bases and J 11 bases, with 10 bases left between them. The CDR3 sequence is 12 residues long. CDR1 is ENHRY and CDR2 is SYGVKD in the germline V gene. DNA for the CDR3: TGTGCCATCAGTGAGTCAGGAGTGAGGGCTTTCTTT. Translating it yields CAISESGVRAFF.

This rearrangement joins TRBV29-1 to TRBJ1-2, with TRBD1 identical over 8 bases. Germline loops: CDR1 SQVTM, CDR2 ANQGSEA. There are 12 residues in the CDR3. The V and J ends lost 4 bases and 7 bases, in that order; junction bases with no gene match: 5. The CDR3 reads CSVARTGTGYTF. CDR3 DNA sequence: TGCAGCGTTGCACGGACAGGGACTGGCTACACCTTC.

The chain has TRBV9 and TRBJ1-4; D gene ambiguous. Germline loops: CDR1 SGDLS, CDR2 YYNGEE. The CDR3 spans 14 residues. V lost 0 bases and J lost 8, with 11 bases in between. This chain's CDR3 is CASSVGTTREKLFF. The CDR3 bases are TGTGCCAGCAGCGTAGGGACCACTAGGGAAAAACTGTTTTTT.

The chain couples TRBV10-1 to TRBJ1-1, with D tentatively TRBD1 (5 bases). The germline V gene encodes CDR1 WNHNN and CDR2 SYGVQD (reference sequence). V lost 5 bases, J lost 5 bases, and 12 bases lay in between. CDR3 length equals 13 residues. The chain's CDR3 is CASSRVGGTEAFF. As DNA, the CDR3 is TGCGCCAGCAGTCGTGTCGGGGGAACTGAAGCTTTCTTT.

The rearrangement joins TRBV19 to TRBJ1-6; the match to TRBD1 covers 9 bases. This CDR3 comprises 15 residues. CDR1 is LNHDA, CDR2 SQIVND, per germline (reference sequence). V lost 6 bases and J lost 7; bases outside the gene matches: 7. The CDR3 region has the DNA TGTGCCAGTAGACACAGGGGGCCCACGAATTCACCCCTCCACTTT. The encoded protein is CASRHRGPTNSPLHF.

V usage is TRBV12-5 and J usage is TRBJ1-5; D gene unclear. V was shortened by 0 bases and J by 9 bases, with 9 bases between the two germline ends. CDR1 and CDR2 from the germline V gene are LGHNT and FRNRAP. The CDR3 covers 13 residues. CDR3 in DNA: TGTGCTAGTGGTTTGGTACCCCCCGGGCCCCAGCATTTT. Protein sequence: CASGLVPPGPQHF.

The CDR3 nucleotides read TGTGCCAGCAGCCCGTTGGGACAGAACACTGAAGCTTTCTTT. The encoded protein is CASSPLGQNTEAFF. The rearrangement links TRBV14 to TRBJ1-1, with D perhaps matching TRBD1 (6 bases). CDR3 size: 14 residues. Looked up from germline, CDR1 is SGHDN and CDR2 is FVKESK. Trimming removed 4 bases from V and 1 base from J, with 10 bases in between. The variable domain in full, with the rest retrieved from reference TRBV14 and TRBJ1-1, is EAGVTQFPSHSVIEKGQTVTLRCDPISGHDNLYWYRRVMGKEIKFLLHFVKESKQDESGMPNNRFLAERTGGTYSTLKVQPAELEDSGVYFCASSPLGQNTEAFFGQGTRLTVV.

The J gene is TRBJ2-2, the V gene TRBV24-1, with 7 nucleotides matching TRBD1. The ends lost 1 base at V and 5 bases at J; junction bases unmatched: 3. The germline V gene has CDR1 KGHDR and CDR2 SFDVKD. The CDR3 covers 15 residues. The CDR3 is CATSDLQGMTGELFF. CDR3 DNA: TGTGCCACCAGTGATTTACAGGGGATGACCGGGGAGCTGTTTTTT.

The chain joins TRBV1 to TRBJ2-7; TRBD1, the table's D call, lacks a check against the DNA. TRBV1 corresponds to a pseudogene. The CDR3 loop spans 11 amino acids. The CDR3, as DNA: TGCACCAGCAGCCCATCCTACGAGCAGTACGTC. The encoded protein is CTSSPSYEQYV.

The rearrangement joins TRBV6-6 to TRBJ1-1, with 10 bases aligning to TRBD1. The V segment lost 5 bases and the J segment 6 bases; nucleotides outside the gene matches: 12. Germline V lookup: CDR1 MNHNY, CDR2 SVGAGI (reference sequence). There are 16 residues in the CDR3. The CDR3 here is CASSVRQGAVGPEAFF. CDR3 coding DNA: TGTGCCAGCAGTGTACGACAGGGGGCCGTCGGACCTGAAGCTTTCTTT.

This sequence joins TRBV7-9 and TRBJ1-4; 8 bases are a match to TRBD1. The CDR3 runs 14 residues. Germline V gene lookup returns CDR1 SEHNR and CDR2 FQNEAQ (reference sequence). Trimming took 5 bases from V and 7 from J; bases not matched to a gene: 6. This chain's CDR3 is CASSPNTGGEKLFF. The CDR3 DNA follows: TGTGCCAGCAGCCCGAACACAGGGGGTGAAAAACTGTTTTTT.

The chain links TRBV19 to TRBJ2-7; weak D call: TRBD1 (5 bases). Trimming stripped 3 bases from V and 3 bases from J, with 15 bases between. The germline V gene encodes CDR1 LNHDA and CDR2 SQIVND (reference sequence). This CDR3 comprises 15 residues. CDR3 sequence: CASSMASGYGYEQYV. The CDR3 nucleotides are TGTGCCAGTAGTATGGCCTCAGGGTATGGCTACGAGCAGTACGTC.

The V gene is TRBV6-5, the J gene TRBJ1-1; D unclear. The CDR3 sequence is 13 residues long. Trimming shortened V by 7 bases and J by 10 bases, and 19 bases separated the two germline ends. Germline V gene data show CDR1 as MNHEY and CDR2 as SVGAGI. CDR3 sequence (DNA): TGTGCCAGCACCTTGGAGGGATCCGGGGTAGCTTTCTTT. This translates into CASTLEGSGVAFF.

The J gene is TRBJ1-4, the V gene TRBV14; TRBD1 agrees at 8 bases. There are 14 residues in the CDR3. The junction had 6 bases not matched to a gene; V was cut back by 4 bases and J by 8 bases. CDR1 and CDR2 (germline): SGHDN, FVKESK. CDR3 nucleotide sequence: TGTGCCAGCAGCCCCAGACAGGGGACGGAAAAACTGTTTTTT. Translation gives CASSPRQGTEKLFF.

The J gene is TRBJ2-7, the V gene TRBV5-1; unclear D gene. CDR1 and CDR2 from the germline V gene are SGHRS and YFSETQ. The CDR3 is 13 amino acids. Between the trimmed V and J ends, which lost 1 base and 3 bases, there was a span of 8 bases. CDR3 sequence (DNA): TGCGCCAGCAGCTTGTCCCCTCTCTACGAGCAGTACGTC. It is translated as CASSLSPLYEQYV.

The chain recombines TRBV5-4 with TRBJ1-6; the D is unclear. The CDR3 runs 17 residues. Per germline, CDR1 SGHNT and CDR2 YYREEE (reference sequence). V dropped 5 bases and J dropped 0 bases, with 15 bases sitting between them. In DNA form, the CDR3 reads TGTGCCAGCAGTCAGGCACAGCCGAGCTCCTATAATTCACCCCTCCACTTT. Its translation is CASSQAQPSSYNSPLHF.

This chain links TRBV29-1 with TRBJ2-7; 8 bases are a match to TRBD2. The CDR3 sequence is 14 residues long. Trimming took 3 bases from V and 2 from J; bases not matched to a gene: 6. Germline values: CDR1 SQVTM, CDR2 ANQGSEA. The CDR3 loop reads CSVEDKRGTYEQYV. DNA for the CDR3: TGCAGCGTTGAGGATAAGCGGGGGACCTACGAGCAGTACGTC.

The CDR3 loop reads CASSDAQGAFNEQFF. CDR3 sequence (DNA): TGCGCCAGCAGTGACGCGCAGGGGGCATTCAATGAGCAGTTCTTC. The chain employs TRBV10-2 and TRBJ2-1; TRBD1 matches 8 bases. J lost 6 bases, V lost 3 bases, and 7 bases had no gene match. This CDR3 is 15 amino acids long. The germline V gene has CDR1 WSHSY and CDR2 SAAADI.

The chain uses TRBV3-1 (or the pseudogene TRBV3-2) and TRBJ1-4; 7 nucleotides align to TRBD1. Per the germline V gene, CDR1 is LGHDT and CDR2 is YNNKEL (reference sequence). With 5 bases clipped from V and 2 bases from J, the junction kept 8 bases outside the gene matches. The CDR3 runs to 16 residues. The DNA of the CDR3 is TGTGCCAGCAGCACCCGCAGGGGGGCGACTAATGAAAAACTGTTTTTT. Its translation: CASSTRRGATNEKLFF.

This clone appeared a single time. V gene TRBV19 combines with J gene TRBJ1-2; 8 positions match TRBD1. The CDR3 sequence is 14 residues long. Germline CDR1 LNHDA, CDR2 SQIVND (reference sequence). V gave up 6 bases and J gave up 6 bases; unmatched junction bases: 9. The CDR3: CASSQGARHDGYTF. DNA of the CDR3: TGTGCCAGTAGCCAGGGGGCCCGTCATGATGGCTACACCTTC.

The chain employs TRBV3-1 (or the pseudogene TRBV3-2) and TRBJ1-3; a weak D match, TRBD1 (6 bases). V was cut by 1 base and J by 3 bases, with 7 bases left in between. This CDR3 region has 14 residues. Germline V gene data show CDR1 as LGHDT and CDR2 as YNNKEL (reference sequence). CDR3 in DNA: TGTGCCAGCAGCCAAGTGACAGGTGGAAACACCATATATTTT. This codes for CASSQVTGGNTIYF.

The chain uses TRBV2 and TRBJ1-1; no definite D call. CDR1 SNHLY and CDR2 FYNNEI come from the germline V gene. The V end was cut by 1 base, the J end by 8 bases, with 17 bases between. The CDR3 runs to 15 residues. This CDR3 reads CASSEGGGRVEEAFF. The CDR3 bases are TGTGCCAGCAGTGAAGGGGGTGGGAGAGTTGAGGAAGCTTTCTTT.